One sample yielded the 2 T cell receptor beta chains listed below, sequenced in a study of blood T cells in healthy people across ages (dated by TCRdb to 2014 to 2015). The method was 5' RACE. Sequencing relied on an Illumina HiSeq 2500. A second about 7 to 11 cycle PCR used a sample-barcoded 5' primer and a J-beta primer mix. TCRdb ran its own pipeline on the public reads, namely fastp trimming at Q25 and MiXCR clone calling, and kept in-frame beta chains. Each entry is one CDR3 protein sequence, shown with its most common DNA and genes. The sample table contains roughly 930,000 distinct CDR3 sequences; only one count was recorded for 45% to 50% of them. The ten most abundant clones make up 13% of the sample. Sequenced: blood. These receptors all stem from a man aged 25 to 40 in good health.

This clonotype appeared a few times. This chain links TRBV7-2 with TRBJ1-6; D is undetermined. V lost 6 bases and J lost 0, with 9 bases in between. Germline V CDR1 and CDR2: SGHTA, FQGNSA. This CDR3 has 15 residues. CDR3 protein: CASRAASSYNSPLHF. CDR3 DNA: TGTGCCAGCAGAGCGGCGAGCTCCTATAATTCACCCCTCCACTTT.

The chain combines TRBV20-1 with TRBJ2-1; possibly TRBD2 for D (6 bases). The CDR3 totals 15 residues. Trimming removed 3 bases from V and 3 bases from J, with 15 bases in between. Germline V gene lookup returns CDR1 DFQATT and CDR2 SNEGSKA (reference sequence). The CDR3 bases are TGCAGTGCTAGTACTATAGCGGAACTCTACAATGAGCAGTTCTTC. This sequence encodes CSASTIAELYNEQFF.